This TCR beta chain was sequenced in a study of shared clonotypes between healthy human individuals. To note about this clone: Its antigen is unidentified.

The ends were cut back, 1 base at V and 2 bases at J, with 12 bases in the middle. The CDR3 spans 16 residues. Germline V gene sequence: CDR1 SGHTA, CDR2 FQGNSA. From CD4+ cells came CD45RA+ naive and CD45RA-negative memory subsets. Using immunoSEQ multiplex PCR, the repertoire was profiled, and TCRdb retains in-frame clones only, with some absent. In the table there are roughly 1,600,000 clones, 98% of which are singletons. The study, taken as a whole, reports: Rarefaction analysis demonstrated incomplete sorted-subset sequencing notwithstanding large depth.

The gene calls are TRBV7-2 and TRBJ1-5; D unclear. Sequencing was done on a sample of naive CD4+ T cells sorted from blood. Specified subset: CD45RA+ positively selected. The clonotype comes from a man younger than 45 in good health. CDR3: CASSLEIGSRNQPQHF. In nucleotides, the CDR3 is TGTGCCAGCAGCTTAGAGATAGGATCGCGCAATCAGCCCCAGCATTTT. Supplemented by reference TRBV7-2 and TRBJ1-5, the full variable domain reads GAGVSQSPSNKVTEKGKDVELRCDPISGHTALYWYRQSLGQGLEFLIYFQGNSAPDKSGLPSDRFSAERTGGSVSTLTIQRTQQEDSAVYLCASSLEIGSRNQPQHFGDGTRLSIL.